This is a list of T cell receptor beta chains from one sample in a study of blood T cell repertoires in COVID-19. Clones were sequenced by immunoSEQ multiplex PCR, and TCRdb holds only the in-frame ones, with some missing. The sample lists about 15,000 clones; about 80% were seen once. The specimen sequenced was peripheral blood. The receptors originated from an older man with active or convalescent COVID-19. Each CDR3 is given with its conserved first and last residue. The D gene is left open where the match is weak. Clone size appears in some rows only: once, few, many, or a class for an expanded clone.

>NA|many|TRBV5-4|TRBJ1-1
CASSAGQTMNTEAFF
TGTGCCAGCAGCGCAGGACAGACCATGAACACTGAAGCTTTCTTT
>NA|NA|TRBV5-4|TRBJ2-6
CASSLGQLTSGANVLTF
TGTGCCAGCAGCTTGGGACAGCTCACCTCTGGGGCCAACGTCCTGACTTTC
>NA|NA|TRBV3-1/TRBV3-2|TRBJ1-1
CASSQDIPWGAPMNTEAFF
TGTGCCAGCAGCCAAGATATTCCCTGGGGAGCACCCATGAACACTGAAGCTTTCTTT
>NA|NA|TRBV21-1|TRBJ1-4
CASSKAAGIFDF
TGTGCCAGCAGCAAAGCTGCAGGAATTTTCGATTTT
>NA|once|TRBV19|TRBJ1-1
CASSIGVPNTEAFF
TGTGCCAGTAGTATAGGAGTTCCGAACACTGAAGCTTTCTTT
>NA|NA|TRBV7-2|TRBJ2-4
CASSLERGTNIQYF
TGTGCCAGCAGCTTAGAAAGGGGAACAAACATTCAGTACTTC
>NA|NA|TRBV2|TRBJ2-2
CATYGVGELFF
TGTGCCACCTACGGTGTCGGGGAGCTGTTTTTT
>TRBD1|once|TRBV7-2|TRBJ2-2
CASSPGRQGRLFF
TGTGCCAGCAGCCCCGGGCGACAGGGCAGGCTGTTTTTT
>NA|NA|TRBV7-2|TRBJ1-2
CASSSGGGYGYTF
TGTGCCAGCAGCTCGGGGGGTGGCTATGGCTACACCTTC
>NA|NA|TRBV11-2|TRBJ2-5
CASKSGETQYF
TGTGCCAGCAAGTCGGGGGAGACCCAGTACTTC
>NA|NA|TRBV25-1|TRBJ1-2
CASSRGDSQGPLRGYTF
TGTGCCAGCAGTCGGGGAGATTCACAGGGCCCTTTGAGGGGCTACACCTTC
>TRBD1|NA|TRBV5-1|TRBJ2-2
CATRTGPGELFF
TGCGCCACCCGGACAGGGCCCGGGGAGCTGTTTTTT
>NA|NA|TRBV19|TRBJ1-3
CASRGAGAGNTIYF
TGTGCCAGTAGAGGGGCAGGGGCCGGAAACACCATATATTTT
>TRBD1|NA|TRBV4-3|TRBJ2-6
CASSQGQGGPSVLTF
TGCGCCAGCAGCCAAGGACAGGGGGGGCCGTCCGTCCTGACTTTC
>TRBD1|once|TRBV6-5|TRBJ1-1
CASSLTGTTEAFF
TGTGCCAGCAGTTTGACAGGGACCACTGAAGCTTTCTTT
>NA|NA|TRBV30|TRBJ2-3
CAWRGRLGPNTQYF
TGTGCCTGGCGGGGGAGGCTGGGGCCAAATACGCAGTATTTT
>TRBD1|few|TRBV5-5|TRBJ2-5
CASSPQGAGETQYF
TGTGCCAGCAGCCCACAGGGGGCTGGAGAGACCCAGTACTTC
>NA|NA|TRBV3-1/TRBV3-2|TRBJ2-7
CASSQQGLSYEQYF
TGTGCCAGCAGCCAGCAGGGCCTCTCCTACGAGCAGTACTTC
>NA|NA|TRBV30|TRBJ1-3
CAWNLLGLGNTIYF
TGTGCCTGGAACCTTTTGGGACTTGGAAACACCATATATTTT
>NA|NA|TRBV11-1|TRBJ1-1
CASSRDRSKGVAFF
TGTGCCAGCAGTCGAGACAGGTCCAAGGGAGTGGCTTTCTTT
>NA|NA|TRBV19|TRBJ2-5
CATGLLLGETQYF
TGTGCCACCGGACTCCTCTTGGGGGAGACCCAGTACTTC
>TRBD2|few|TRBV5-1|TRBJ2-7
CASRVTSGGYEQYF
TGCGCCAGCAGGGTTACTAGCGGGGGCTACGAGCAGTACTTC
>NA|NA|TRBV7-9|TRBJ1-4
CASSLALSATNEKLFF
TGTGCCAGCAGCTTAGCTCTAAGTGCAACTAATGAAAAACTGTTTTTT
>TRBD2|NA|TRBV6-1|TRBJ2-5
CASSEALRLAGGVQETQYF
TGTGCCAGCAGTGAAGCGCTTAGACTAGCGGGGGGTGTCCAAGAGACCCAGTACTTC
>NA|few|TRBV28|TRBJ1-1
CASSLFAEAFF
TGTGCCAGCAGTTTATTCGCTGAAGCTTTCTTT
>NA|NA|TRBV5-6|TRBJ1-2
CASSLRTGNYGYTF
TGTGCCAGCAGCTTGAGGACGGGGAACTATGGCTACACCTTC
>NA|NA|TRBV28|TRBJ1-3
CASSFPQGGNTIYF
TGTGCCAGCAGTTTCCCACAGGGAGGAAACACCATATATTTT
>NA|NA|TRBV7-8|TRBJ1-6
CASSPIRDSPLHF
TGTGCCAGCAGCCCGATTCGGGATTCACCCCTCCACTTT
>NA|NA|TRBV12-3/TRBV12-4|TRBJ1-1
CASRVNTEAFF
TGTGCCAGCCGAGTGAACACTGAAGCTTTCTTT
>TRBD1|NA|TRBV10-3|TRBJ2-2
CAISEGGQGAPGELFF
TGTGCCATCAGTGAAGGCGGACAGGGGGCCCCCGGGGAGCTGTTTTTT
>TRBD1|few|TRBV19|TRBJ1-6
CASSPETGSSYNSPLHF
TGTGCCAGTAGTCCCGAGACAGGGAGCTCCTATAATTCACCCCTCCACTTT
>NA|NA|TRBV3-1/TRBV3-2|TRBJ2-7
CASSQVGVEQYF
TGTGCCAGCAGCCAAGTAGGGGTCGAGCAGTACTTC
>TRBD2|NA|TRBV28|TRBJ2-7
CASSLLDGTRVEQYF
TGTGCCAGCAGTTTATTGGATGGGACTAGAGTCGAGCAGTACTTC
>TRBD1|NA|TRBV19|TRBJ2-5
CASSMGQARTGETQYF
TGTGCCAGTAGTATGGGACAGGCCCGAACGGGAGAGACCCAGTACTTC
>TRBD2|NA|TRBV19|TRBJ2-1
CASSIDRPGSWTRNNEQFF
TGTGCCAGTAGTATAGATAGGCCGGGCAGCTGGACTAGAAACAATGAGCAGTTCTTC
>TRBD2|few|TRBV5-6|TRBJ2-3
CASSSLAGVTDTQYF
TGTGCCAGCAGCTCACTAGCGGGGGTCACAGATACGCAGTATTTT
>NA|NA|TRBV5-1|TRBJ2-2
CASFDVAANTGELFF
TGCGCCAGCTTCGATGTAGCAGCGAACACCGGGGAGCTGTTTTTT
>TRBD1|NA|TRBV11-2|TRBJ1-2
CASSPQTGQGYTF
TGTGCCAGCAGCCCACAGACAGGGCAGGGCTACACCTTC
>NA|NA|TRBV5-1|TRBJ2-1
CASSLTGYNEQFF
TGCGCCAGCAGCTTGACAGGGTACAATGAGCAGTTCTTC
>TRBD1|NA|TRBV29-1|TRBJ1-5
CSVGTGRQPQHF
TGCAGCGTTGGGACAGGGAGGCAGCCCCAGCATTTT
>TRBD1|NA|TRBV28|TRBJ2-2
CASTRSGTGDTGELFF
TGTGCCAGCACTCGTTCGGGGACAGGGGACACCGGGGAGCTGTTTTTT
>TRBD2|NA|TRBV19|TRBJ2-7
CASSPPGLAFGAPTSQYF
TGTGCCAGTAGTCCTCCGGGACTAGCGTTTGGGGCTCCTACGTCGCAGTACTTC
>TRBD1|few|TRBV5-1|TRBJ1-1
CASRPLLGDSEAFF
TGCGCCAGCAGGCCCCTCCTCGGGGACAGTGAAGCTTTCTTT